The 26 T cell receptor beta chains below come from one sample, sequenced in a study of neurological immune-mediated disorders. From the 5' RACE reads, TCRdb called clonotypes with MiXCR, one entry per CDR3 protein. Of about 46,000 distinct CDR3 sequences listed, 1.9% are singletons. Sequenced sample: PBMCs. Receptor source: a woman aged 40 to 50 with multiple sclerosis.

This clonotype was seen at least ten times. The rearrangement joins TRBV5-5 to TRBJ1-2; TRBD1 agrees at 7 bases. CDR1 and CDR2 from the germline V gene are SGHKS and YYEKEE (reference sequence). Losses at the gene ends were 4 bases for V and 2 bases for J; bases not matched to a gene: 2. This CDR3 is built from 13 residues. This CDR3 reads CASSPGQNYGYTF. The CDR3 DNA follows: TGTGCCAGCAGCCCGGGACAGAACTATGGCTACACCTTC.

This clonotype was counted many times. The chain employs TRBV20-1 and TRBJ2-3, with TRBD2 identical over 9 bases. The germline V gene encodes CDR1 DFQATT and CDR2 SNEGSKA (reference sequence). V lost 6 bases to trimming and J lost 0 bases; unmatched junction nucleotides: 7. The CDR3 is 15 residues long. In nucleotides, the CDR3 is TGCAGTGCATTTAGCGGGGGAACTAGCACAGATACGCAGTATTTT. Protein sequence: CSAFSGGTSTDTQYF.

This clonotype has a count of ten or more. V usage is TRBV7-8 and J usage is TRBJ1-1, with unresolved D. The V gene's germline CDR1 is SGHVS and CDR2 FQNEAQ. The CDR3 has 12 amino acids. V lost 7 bases to trimming and J lost 11 bases, with 17 bases between them. The DNA of the CDR3 is TGTGCCAGCACCGTATTGGGTGGAAGGGCTTTCTTT. Translated: CASTVLGGRAFF. The full variable domain, its missing parts supplied by reference TRBV7-8 and TRBJ1-1, is GAGVSQSPRYKVAKRGQDVALRCDPISGHVSLFWYQQALGQGPEFLTYFQNEAQLDKSGLPSDRFFAERPEGSVSTLKIQRTQQEDSAVYLCASTVLGGRAFFGQGTRLTVV.

This clonotype was counted ten times or more. The V gene is TRBV3-1, the J gene TRBJ2-1; no firm D call. The CDR3 is 17 residues long. With 2 bases removed from V and 0 bases from J, the gap between germline ends came to 14 bases. Germline assignment: CDR1 LGHDT and CDR2 YNNKEL (reference sequence). The CDR3 reads CASSQLDGVPSYNEQFF. CDR3 nucleotides: TGTGCCAGCAGCCAATTAGATGGGGTTCCCTCCTACAATGAGCAGTTCTTC.

This clonotype was detected many times. This sequence joins TRBV10-3 and TRBJ2-7; 7 nucleotides agree with TRBD1. CDR1 and CDR2 from the germline V gene are ENHRY and SYGVKD. V lost 4 bases, J lost 4 bases, and 7 bases stayed unmatched. The CDR3 runs 14 residues. CDR3 in amino acids: CAISAIEGQYEQYF. In DNA, the CDR3 is TGTGCCATCAGTGCCATAGAGGGACAGTACGAGCAGTACTTC.

There are many counts of this clonotype. The J gene is TRBJ1-3, the V gene TRBV20-1, with D hard to call. The CDR3 spans 12 residues. Deletions cut 3 bases from V and 0 bases from J, with 3 bases between. CDR1 DFQATT and CDR2 SNEGSKA come from the germline V gene (reference sequence). CDR3 bases: TGCAGTGCTAGGTTCTCTGGAAACACCATATATTTT. Amino acids: CSARFSGNTIYF.

This clonotype has ten or more counts. This chain connects TRBV29-1 to TRBJ1-1; 10 bases match TRBD1. Germline CDR1 is SQVTM and CDR2 is ANQGSEA. The length of the CDR3 is 17 residues. Trimming took 4 bases from V and 1 from J; bases not matched to a gene: 12. CDR3 residues: CSVAGQGVDLGNTEAFF. The CDR3 bases are TGCAGCGTTGCCGGACAGGGGGTGGATTTAGGGAACACTGAAGCTTTCTTT.

This clonotype was seen at least ten times. The rearrangement uses TRBV12-3 or TRBV12-4 and TRBJ1-1; D is uncertain. The germline V and J ends were trimmed by 6 bases and 4 bases, with 15 bases remaining between them. The length of the CDR3 is 14 residues. This chain's CDR3 is CASSPNWGLTEAFF. The CDR3 DNA reads as TGTGCCAGCAGCCCTAATTGGGGTCTCACTGAAGCTTTCTTT.

Ten or more counts support this clonotype. The chain links TRBV29-1 to TRBJ1-3, with unresolved D. V lost 1 base to trimming and J lost 2 bases, with 3 bases between them. The CDR3 extends over 12 amino acids. The germline V gene has CDR1 SQVTM and CDR2 ANQGSEA. CDR3 protein: CSVEGAGNTIYF. CDR3 in DNA: TGCAGCGTTGAAGGAGCTGGAAACACCATATATTTT. The whole variable domain, remainder taken from reference TRBV29-1 and TRBJ1-3, is SAVISQKPSRDICQRGTSLTIQCQVDSQVTMMFWYRQQPGQSLTLIATANQGSEATYESGFVIDKFPISRPNLTFSTLTVSNMSPEDSSIYLCSVEGAGNTIYFGEGSWLTVV.

This clonotype was detected many times. The chain has TRBV5-1 and TRBJ2-3, with TRBD2 matching over 8 bases. J lost 5 bases, V lost 2 bases, and 4 bases had no gene match. The CDR3 totals 14 residues. The germline V gene has CDR1 SGHRS and CDR2 YFSETQ. The CDR3 loop is CASSFGGAEDTQYF. DNA of the CDR3: TGCGCCAGCAGCTTCGGGGGGGCCGAAGATACGCAGTATTTT.

This clonotype was recorded many times. The chain has TRBV5-1 and TRBJ2-3; D uncertain. The germline V gene encodes CDR1 SGHRS and CDR2 YFSETQ. Trimming left V 1 base short and J 6 bases short, with 9 bases between. The CDR3 loop spans 13 amino acids. CDR3 residues: CASSLLSLDTQYF. CDR3 DNA sequence: TGCGCCAGCAGCTTGTTGTCTTTGGATACGCAGTATTTT. The variable domain in full, with the rest retrieved from reference TRBV5-1 and TRBJ2-3, is KAGVTQTPRYLIKTRGQQVTLSCSPISGHRSVSWYQQTPGQGLQFLFEYFSETQRNKGNFPGRFSGRQFSNSRSEMNVSTLELGDSALYLCASSLLSLDTQYFGPGTRLTVL.

This clonotype showed up many times. This chain uses TRBV5-1 with TRBJ2-1, with a weak D call TRBD1 (6 bases). Trimming pared 2 bases from V and 2 bases from J, leaving 8 bases between. This CDR3 comprises 14 residues. Germline CDR1 SGHRS, CDR2 YFSETQ. The CDR3 protein is CASSLQGAYNEQFF. The CDR3 region has the DNA TGCGCCAGCAGCTTACAGGGAGCCTACAATGAGCAGTTCTTC.

This clonotype was seen ten or more times. The V call is TRBV14, the J call TRBJ2-4; D is undetermined. V gave up 4 bases and J gave up 5 bases, with 9 bases separating them. CDR1 and CDR2 from the germline V gene are SGHDN and FVKESK. The CDR3 covers 13 residues. CDR3 DNA: TGTGCCAGCAGCCCTCGGACGCAAAACATTCAGTACTTC. This codes for CASSPRTQNIQYF.

This clonotype was picked up many times. The chain carries TRBV5-1 and TRBJ2-7, with TRBD1 matching over 8 bases. There are 13 residues in the CDR3. Germline trimming cut 7 bases from V and 3 bases from J; bases unmatched to any gene: 6. Germline V CDR1 and CDR2: SGHRS, YFSETQ. This CDR3 reads CASYLGQGYEQYF. In DNA form, the CDR3 reads TGCGCCAGCTACCTAGGACAGGGCTACGAGCAGTACTTC.

This clonotype was detected many times. The gene calls are TRBV7-9 and TRBJ1-2; 7 bases line up with TRBD1. CDR1 and CDR2 from the germline V gene are SEHNR and FQNEAQ (reference sequence). Trimming took 8 bases from V and 7 from J; bases not matched to a gene: 13. The CDR3 has 14 amino acids. The DNA for the CDR3 is TGTGCCAGCGATTCCGGGACAGCCTTTTTTGGCTACACCTTC. Translated: CASDSGTAFFGYTF.

This clonotype was counted at least ten times. V and J are TRBV5-1 and TRBJ2-1; tentatively, D is TRBD1 or TRBD2 (6 bases each). This CDR3 is 17 amino acids long. The V end was cut by 0 bases, the J end by 4 bases, with 17 bases between. Germline V CDR1 and CDR2: SGHRS, YFSETQ. CDR3 DNA: TGCGCCAGCAGCTTGGTTCCGGGGGCCGGTGATTACAATGAGCAGTTCTTC. Amino acid sequence: CASSLVPGAGDYNEQFF.

J is TRBJ2-3 and V is TRBV20-1; D remains unclear. The CDR3 consists of 11 residues. CDR1 and CDR2 from the germline V gene are DFQATT and SNEGSKA (reference sequence). Trimming cost V 2 bases and J 3 bases, with 3 bases left between them. The CDR3 bases are TGCAGTGCTAGACTAACAGATACGCAGTATTTT. Amino acids: CSARLTDTQYF.

This clonotype was observed at least ten times. This chain uses TRBV5-6 with TRBJ2-3; D perhaps matches TRBD1 (6 bases). Germline assignment: CDR1 SGHDT and CDR2 YYEEEE. This CDR3 has 13 amino acids. V lost 2 bases to trimming and J lost 6 bases, with 10 bases between them. The CDR3 loop is CASSLEQGDTQYF. The DNA of the CDR3 is TGTGCCAGCAGCTTAGAACAGGGTGATACGCAGTATTTT. The full variable domain, with the rest looked up from reference TRBV5-6 and TRBJ2-3, is DAGVTQSPTHLIKTRGQQVTLRCSPKSGHDTVSWYQQALGQGPQFIFQYYEEEERQRGNFPDRFSGHQFPNYSSELNVNALLLGDSALYLCASSLEQGDTQYFGPGTRLTVL.

This clonotype has at least ten counts. The chain links TRBV7-8 to TRBJ2-5, with TRBD2 matching 13 bases. Germline-derived CDR1 and CDR2 are SGHVS and FQNEAQ. V dropped 5 bases and J dropped 7; count of bases not matched to a gene: 7. The CDR3 spans 15 residues. CDR3 nucleotides: TGTGCCAGCAGCCCAGCGGGACTAGCGGGGACGACCCAGTACTTC. This codes for CASSPAGLAGTTQYF.

This clonotype was recorded at least ten times. The V and J genes are TRBV5-1 and TRBJ1-6, with 7 bases matching TRBD1. The CDR3 runs 15 residues. Germline V CDR1 and CDR2: SGHRS, YFSETQ. V shed 0 bases, J shed 8 bases, and the junction held 5 bases outside the gene matches. The CDR3 region is CASSLAGTADSPLHF. CDR3 bases: TGCGCCAGCAGCTTGGCCGGGACAGCCGATTCACCCCTCCACTTT.

Ten or more counts support this clonotype. This chain connects TRBV12-3 or TRBV12-4 to TRBJ2-7; D might be TRBD2 (5 bases). V lost 3 bases to trimming and J lost 2 bases, with 14 bases between them. The CDR3 is 15 amino acids. In DNA, the CDR3 is TGTGCCAGCAGTTTTGCGGAGGAGATCACCTACGAGCAGTACTTC. It specifies CASSFAEEITYEQYF.

The table lists this clonotype with a few counts. The rearrangement links TRBV5-1 to TRBJ1-1; D is undetermined. CDR3 length: 14 amino acids. Germline assignment: CDR1 SGHRS and CDR2 YFSETQ. Between the trimmed V and J ends, which lost 4 bases and 5 bases, there was a span of 15 bases. CDR3: CASSESWAGTEAFF. CDR3 DNA: TGCGCCAGCAGCGAATCTTGGGCGGGGACTGAAGCTTTCTTT.

This clonotype was seen ten or more times. V usage is TRBV7-9 and J usage is TRBJ1-2; D not certain. CDR1 is SEHNR and CDR2 is FQNEAQ in the germline V gene (reference sequence). Trimming left V 1 base short and J 2 bases short, with 11 bases between. The CDR3 has 15 amino acids. CDR3: CASSLVGSPNYGYTF. The CDR3 region has the DNA TGTGCCAGCAGCTTAGTCGGGTCCCCGAACTATGGCTACACCTTC.

In its sample, this clonotype was seen many times. The chain employs TRBV7-2 and TRBJ1-1; the D gene is possibly TRBD1 (5 bases). Trimming removed 1 base from V and 6 bases from J, with 18 bases in between. The CDR3 is made up of 16 amino acids. The V gene's germline CDR1 is SGHTA and CDR2 FQGNSA. In DNA form, the CDR3 reads TGTGCCAGCAGCTTAGAGCACCGAGGAGTGGGGGCTGAAGCTTTCTTT. Amino acids: CASSLEHRGVGAEAFF.

This clonotype was seen at least ten times. The chain recombines TRBV4-1 with TRBJ1-1; no clear D. Germline CDR1 is MGHRA and CDR2 is YSYEKL. Trimming shortened V by 0 bases and J by 1 base, and 15 bases separated the two germline ends. The CDR3 loop spans 17 amino acids. The CDR3 region is CASSQDGSGTANTEAFF. The CDR3 nucleotides are TGCGCCAGCAGCCAAGATGGGTCGGGCACTGCGAACACTGAAGCTTTCTTT.

This clonotype occurred many times. The rearrangement joins TRBV2 to TRBJ2-5; 9 bases align to TRBD2. This CDR3 comprises 14 residues. V shed 7 bases and J 1 base; nucleotides not matched to a gene: 4. CDR1 and CDR2 (germline): SNHLY, FYNNEI. CDR3 protein: CASTLLAGQETQYF. The CDR3 DNA sequence: TGTGCCAGCACTCTACTAGCGGGCCAAGAGACCCAGTACTTC.